This T cell receptor (beta chain) emerged from a study of shared clonotypes between healthy human individuals. On this clone: Its specificity is unknown.

Study-wide findings and caveats: Estimated richness was generally greater in naive than memory subsets.

The CDR3 consists of 16 residues. Per the germline V gene, CDR1 is SGHRS and CDR2 is YFSETQ. The ends were cut back, 6 bases at V and 9 bases at J, with 28 bases in the middle. TCRdb's copy holds only in-frame clones and misses some; the assay was immunoSEQ multiplex PCR. This sample has 2 million to 2.5 million clones; 93% occur once, and the top ten carry about 0.37%. The rearrangement links TRBV5-1 to TRBJ2-7; perhaps TRBD2 as D (5 bases). Sample: naive CD4+ T cells from PBMCs. Subset of the sample: CD45RA+ positively selected. The source of this sequence is a man between 18 and 35 years old in good health. Some clones in this sample may be carry-over from other donors' samples. The DNA of the CDR3 is TGCGCCAGCACCCCGCGGGCGGCCGAAAAGGGCAACCGGCAGTACTTC. As protein: CASTPRAAEKGNRQYF.